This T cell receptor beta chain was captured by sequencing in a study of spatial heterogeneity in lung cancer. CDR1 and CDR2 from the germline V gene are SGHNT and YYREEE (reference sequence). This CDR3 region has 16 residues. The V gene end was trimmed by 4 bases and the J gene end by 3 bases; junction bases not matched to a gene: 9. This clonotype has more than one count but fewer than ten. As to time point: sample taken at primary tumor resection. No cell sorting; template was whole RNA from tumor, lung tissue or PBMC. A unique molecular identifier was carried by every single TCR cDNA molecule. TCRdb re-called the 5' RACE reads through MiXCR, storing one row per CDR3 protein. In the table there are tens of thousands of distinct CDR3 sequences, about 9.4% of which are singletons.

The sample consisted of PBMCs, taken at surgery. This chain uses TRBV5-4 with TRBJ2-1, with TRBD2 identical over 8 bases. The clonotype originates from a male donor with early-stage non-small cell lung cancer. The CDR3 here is CASSAGTRKNYNEQFF. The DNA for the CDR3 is TGTGCCAGCAGCGCCGGGACTAGAAAAAACTACAATGAGCAGTTCTTC. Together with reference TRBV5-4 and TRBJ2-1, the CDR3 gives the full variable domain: ETGVTQSPTHLIKTRGQQVTLRCSSQSGHNTVSWYQQALGQGPQFIFQYYREEENGRGNFPPRFSGLQFPNYSSELNVNALELDDSALYLCASSAGTRKNYNEQFFGPGTRLTVL.